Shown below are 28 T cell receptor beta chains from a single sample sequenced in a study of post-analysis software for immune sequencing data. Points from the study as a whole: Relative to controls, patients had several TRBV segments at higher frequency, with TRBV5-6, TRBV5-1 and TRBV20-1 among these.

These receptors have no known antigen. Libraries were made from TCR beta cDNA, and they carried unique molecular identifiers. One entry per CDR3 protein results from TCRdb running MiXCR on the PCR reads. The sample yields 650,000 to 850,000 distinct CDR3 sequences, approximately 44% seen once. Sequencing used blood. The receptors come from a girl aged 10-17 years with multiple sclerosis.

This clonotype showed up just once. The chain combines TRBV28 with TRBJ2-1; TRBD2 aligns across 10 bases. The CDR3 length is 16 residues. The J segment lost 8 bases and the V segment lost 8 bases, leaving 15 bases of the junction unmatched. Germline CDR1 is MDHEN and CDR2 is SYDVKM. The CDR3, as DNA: TGTGCCAGCTTACTCCGGGCTAGCGGGAGTAGCGATGAGCAGTTCTTC. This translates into CASLLRASGSSDEQFF.

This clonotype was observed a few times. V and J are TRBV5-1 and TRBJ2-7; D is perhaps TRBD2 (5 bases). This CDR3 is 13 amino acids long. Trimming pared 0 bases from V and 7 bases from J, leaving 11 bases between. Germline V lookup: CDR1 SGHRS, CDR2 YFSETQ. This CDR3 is CASSLAVGGEQYF. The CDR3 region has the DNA TGCGCCAGCAGCTTGGCGGTCGGAGGAGAGCAGTACTTC.

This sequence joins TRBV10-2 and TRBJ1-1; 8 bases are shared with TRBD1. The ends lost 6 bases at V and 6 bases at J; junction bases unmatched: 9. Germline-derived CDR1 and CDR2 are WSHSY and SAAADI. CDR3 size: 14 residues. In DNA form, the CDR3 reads TGCGCCAGCAGCCCGGACAGGGTCTTCGCTGAAGCTTTCTTT. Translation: CASSPDRVFAEAFF.

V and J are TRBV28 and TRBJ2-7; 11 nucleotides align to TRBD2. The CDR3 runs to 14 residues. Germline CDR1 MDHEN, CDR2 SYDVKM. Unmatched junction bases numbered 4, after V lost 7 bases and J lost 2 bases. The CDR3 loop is CASMRLAGTYEQYF. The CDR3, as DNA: TGTGCCAGCATGAGACTAGCGGGAACCTACGAGCAGTACTTC.

CDR3 loop: CASSLGAETSGKETQYF. The CDR3 DNA reads TGTGCCAGCAGCTTAGGGGCCGAGACTAGCGGTAAAGAGACCCAGTACTTC. The chain couples TRBV7-6 to TRBJ2-7, with 9 bases matching TRBD2. The J call may be incorrect, as the DNA end agrees better with TRBJ2-5. The CDR3 length is 17 residues. CDR1 and CDR2 from the germline V gene are SGHVS and FNYEAQ.

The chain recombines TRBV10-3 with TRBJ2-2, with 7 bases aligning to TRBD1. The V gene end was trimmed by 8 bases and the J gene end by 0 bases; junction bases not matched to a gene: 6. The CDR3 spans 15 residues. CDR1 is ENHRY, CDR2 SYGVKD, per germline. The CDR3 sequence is CAIGTGASNTGELFF. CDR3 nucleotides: TGTGCCATCGGAACAGGGGCCTCGAACACCGGGGAGCTGTTTTTT.

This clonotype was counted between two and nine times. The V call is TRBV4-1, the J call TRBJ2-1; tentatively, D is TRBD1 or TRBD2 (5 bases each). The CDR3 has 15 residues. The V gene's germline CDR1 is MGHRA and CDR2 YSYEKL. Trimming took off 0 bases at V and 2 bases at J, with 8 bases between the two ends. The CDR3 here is CASSQETGPYNEQFF. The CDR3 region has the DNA TGCGCCAGCAGCCAAGAGACGGGGCCCTACAATGAGCAGTTCTTC.

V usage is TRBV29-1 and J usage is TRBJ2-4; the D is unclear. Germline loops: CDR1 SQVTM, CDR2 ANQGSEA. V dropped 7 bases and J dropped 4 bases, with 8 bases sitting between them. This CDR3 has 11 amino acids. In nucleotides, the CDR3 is TGCAGCGCCGGTGATAAAAACATTCAGTACTTC. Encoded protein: CSAGDKNIQYF.

The CDR3 DNA sequence: TGCGCCAGCAGTCCTTGGACTAGCGCAAGCTCCTACAATGAGCAGTTCTTC. This encodes CASSPWTSASSYNEQFF. The gene calls are TRBV4-3 and TRBJ2-1, with 9 positions matching TRBD2. The length of the CDR3 is 17 residues. The germline V gene encodes CDR1 LGHNA and CDR2 YSLEER. Trimming took 6 bases from V and 0 from J; bases not matched to a gene: 9.

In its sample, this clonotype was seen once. CDR3 bases: TGTGCCATCAGTAGGGGGGCTAACTATGGCTACACCTTC. It specifies CAISRGANYGYTF. The rearrangement uses TRBV10-3 and TRBJ1-2; perhaps TRBD1 as D (6 bases). V lost 5 bases and J 0 bases, leaving 7 bases between the germline ends. Germline CDR1 and CDR2: ENHRY and SYGVKD. CDR3 size: 13 residues.

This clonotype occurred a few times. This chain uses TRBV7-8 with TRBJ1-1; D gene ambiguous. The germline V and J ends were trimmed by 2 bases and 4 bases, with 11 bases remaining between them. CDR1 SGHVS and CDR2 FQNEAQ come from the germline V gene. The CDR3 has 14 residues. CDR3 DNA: TGTGCCAGCAGCTTATATCCGGGTGGCACTGAAGCTTTCTTT. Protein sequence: CASSLYPGGTEAFF.

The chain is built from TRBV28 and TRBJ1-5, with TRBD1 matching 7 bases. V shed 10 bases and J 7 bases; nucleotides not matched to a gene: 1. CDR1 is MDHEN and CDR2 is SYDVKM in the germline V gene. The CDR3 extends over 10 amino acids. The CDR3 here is CATGGQPQHF. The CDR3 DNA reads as TGTGCCACAGGGGGGCAGCCCCAGCATTTT.

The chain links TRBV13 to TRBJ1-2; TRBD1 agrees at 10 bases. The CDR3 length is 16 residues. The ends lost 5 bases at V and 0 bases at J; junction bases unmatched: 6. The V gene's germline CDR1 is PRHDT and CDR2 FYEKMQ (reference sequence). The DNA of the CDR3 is TGTGCCAGCAGCCCGACAGGGGGCTCATCTAACTATGGCTACACCTTC. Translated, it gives CASSPTGGSSNYGYTF.

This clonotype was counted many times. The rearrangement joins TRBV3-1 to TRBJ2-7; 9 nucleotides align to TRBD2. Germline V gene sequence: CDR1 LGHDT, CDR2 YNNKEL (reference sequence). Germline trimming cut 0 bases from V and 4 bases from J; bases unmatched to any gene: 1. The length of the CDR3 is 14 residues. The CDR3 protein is CASSQEAGGYEQYF. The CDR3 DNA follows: TGTGCCAGCAGCCAAGAAGCGGGGGGTTACGAGCAGTACTTC.

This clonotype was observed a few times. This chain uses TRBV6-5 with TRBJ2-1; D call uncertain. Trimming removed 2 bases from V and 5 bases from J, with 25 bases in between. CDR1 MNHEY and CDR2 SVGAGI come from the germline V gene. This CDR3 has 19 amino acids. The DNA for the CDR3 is TGTGCCAGCAGTTACATCGGACGGGTTCCGCGGCCTAGGAACAATGAGCAGTTCTTC. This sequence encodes CASSYIGRVPRPRNNEQFF.

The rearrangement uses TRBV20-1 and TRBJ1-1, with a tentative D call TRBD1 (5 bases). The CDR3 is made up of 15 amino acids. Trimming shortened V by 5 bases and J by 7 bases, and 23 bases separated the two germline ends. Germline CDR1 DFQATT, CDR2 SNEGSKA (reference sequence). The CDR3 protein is CSADSPLRGGVEAFF. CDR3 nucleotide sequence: TGCAGTGCTGACTCCCCGCTCCGAGGAGGGGTTGAAGCTTTCTTT.

The CDR3 bases are TGTGCCAGCAGCCAAGATGTGGCAGGGGGCAGCTATGGCTACACCTTC. The encoded protein is CASSQDVAGGSYGYTF. This rearrangement joins TRBV4-2 to TRBJ1-2; 8 bases are a match to TRBD1. The V gene end was trimmed by 0 bases and the J gene end by 4 bases; junction bases not matched to a gene: 7. The CDR3 contains 16 residues. CDR1 is LGHNA and CDR2 is YNFKEQ in the germline V gene.

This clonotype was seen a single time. The CDR3 DNA reads TGTGCCAGCAGCTTAACGAGTGGGGCTAGCGGGAGCTACAATGAGCAGTTCTTC. Its protein product is CASSLTSGASGSYNEQFF. This sequence joins TRBV7-3 and TRBJ2-1; 10 positions agree with TRBD2. CDR3 length equals 18 residues. The trim removed 0 bases at V and 3 bases at J, leaving 8 bases unmatched. The germline V gene has CDR1 SGHTA and CDR2 FQGTGA.

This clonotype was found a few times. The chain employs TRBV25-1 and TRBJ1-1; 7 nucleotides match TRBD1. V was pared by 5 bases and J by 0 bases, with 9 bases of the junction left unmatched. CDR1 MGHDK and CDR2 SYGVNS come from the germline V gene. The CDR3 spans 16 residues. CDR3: CASSPGGTELNTEAFF. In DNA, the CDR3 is TGTGCCAGCAGTCCCGGGGGGACAGAACTGAACACTGAAGCTTTCTTT.

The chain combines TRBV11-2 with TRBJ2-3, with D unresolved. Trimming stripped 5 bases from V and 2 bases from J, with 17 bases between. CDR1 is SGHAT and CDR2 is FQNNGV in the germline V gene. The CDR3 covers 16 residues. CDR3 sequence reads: CASSPRLARFTDTQYF. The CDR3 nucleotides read TGTGCCAGCAGCCCACGACTGGCGCGTTTCACAGATACGCAGTATTTT.

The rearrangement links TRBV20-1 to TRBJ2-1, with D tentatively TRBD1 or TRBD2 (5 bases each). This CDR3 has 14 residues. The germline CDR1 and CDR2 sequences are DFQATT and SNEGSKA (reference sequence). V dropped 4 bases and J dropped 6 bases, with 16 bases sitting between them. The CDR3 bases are TGCAGTGCTATCCGGGACCTCGGAAGCAATGAGCAGTTCTTC. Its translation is CSAIRDLGSNEQFF.

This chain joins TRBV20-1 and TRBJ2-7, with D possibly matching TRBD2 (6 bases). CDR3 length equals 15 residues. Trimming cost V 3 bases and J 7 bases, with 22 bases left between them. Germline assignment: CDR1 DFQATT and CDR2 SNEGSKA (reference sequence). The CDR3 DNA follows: TGCAGTGCTAGTCAAGAGGGCGTGGGGAGGAGGGAGCAGTACTTC. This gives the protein CSASQEGVGRREQYF.

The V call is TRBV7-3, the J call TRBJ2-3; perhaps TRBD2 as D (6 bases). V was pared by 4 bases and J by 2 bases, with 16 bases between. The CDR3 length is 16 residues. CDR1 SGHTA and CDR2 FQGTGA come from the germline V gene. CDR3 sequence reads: CASSSSPAGLTDTQYF. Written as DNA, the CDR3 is TGTGCCAGCAGCTCCAGCCCTGCGGGGCTCACAGATACGCAGTATTTT.

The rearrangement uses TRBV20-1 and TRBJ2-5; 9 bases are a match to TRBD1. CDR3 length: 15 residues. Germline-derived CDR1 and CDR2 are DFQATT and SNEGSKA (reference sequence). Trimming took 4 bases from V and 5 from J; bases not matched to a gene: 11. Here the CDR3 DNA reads TGCAGTGCTATGGACAGGGGATGGGCAAGGGAGACCCAGTACTTC. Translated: CSAMDRGWARETQYF.

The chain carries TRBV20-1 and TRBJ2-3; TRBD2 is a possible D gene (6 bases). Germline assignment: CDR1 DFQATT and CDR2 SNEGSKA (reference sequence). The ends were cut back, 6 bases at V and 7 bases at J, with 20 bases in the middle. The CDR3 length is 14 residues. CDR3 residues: CSAANRDFPYTQYF. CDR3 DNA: TGCAGTGCCGCAAACCGGGACTTCCCGTATACGCAGTATTTT.

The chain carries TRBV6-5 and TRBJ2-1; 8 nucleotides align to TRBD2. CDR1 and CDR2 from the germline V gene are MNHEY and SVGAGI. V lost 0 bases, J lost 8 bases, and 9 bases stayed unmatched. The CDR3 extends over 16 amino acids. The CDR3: CASSYSKGTRGHEQFF. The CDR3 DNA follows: TGTGCCAGCAGTTACTCGAAAGGGACTAGAGGGCATGAGCAGTTCTTC.

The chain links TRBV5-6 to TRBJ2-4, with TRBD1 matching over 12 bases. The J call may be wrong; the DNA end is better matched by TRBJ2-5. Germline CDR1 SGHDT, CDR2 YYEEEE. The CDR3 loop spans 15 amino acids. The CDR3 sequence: CASSYGTGGKETQYF. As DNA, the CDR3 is TGTGCCAGCAGCTATGGGACAGGGGGCAAAGAGACCCAGTACTTC.

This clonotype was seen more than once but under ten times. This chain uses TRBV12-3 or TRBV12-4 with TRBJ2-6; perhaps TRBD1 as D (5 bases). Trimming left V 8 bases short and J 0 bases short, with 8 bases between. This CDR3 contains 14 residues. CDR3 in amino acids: CASGQTSGANVLTF. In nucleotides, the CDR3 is TGTGCCAGCGGACAAACCTCTGGGGCCAACGTCCTGACTTTC.